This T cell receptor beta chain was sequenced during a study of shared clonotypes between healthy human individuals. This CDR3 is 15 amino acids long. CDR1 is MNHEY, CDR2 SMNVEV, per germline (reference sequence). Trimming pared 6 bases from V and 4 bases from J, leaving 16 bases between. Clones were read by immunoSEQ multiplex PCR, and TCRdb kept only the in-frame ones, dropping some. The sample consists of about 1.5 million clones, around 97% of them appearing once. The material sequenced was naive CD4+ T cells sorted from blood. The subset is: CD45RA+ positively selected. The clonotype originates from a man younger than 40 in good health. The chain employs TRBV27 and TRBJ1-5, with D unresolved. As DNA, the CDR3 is TGTGCCAGCAGCAGAATTACCGGGCCGAATCAGCCCCAGCATTTT. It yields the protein CASSRITGPNQPQHF.